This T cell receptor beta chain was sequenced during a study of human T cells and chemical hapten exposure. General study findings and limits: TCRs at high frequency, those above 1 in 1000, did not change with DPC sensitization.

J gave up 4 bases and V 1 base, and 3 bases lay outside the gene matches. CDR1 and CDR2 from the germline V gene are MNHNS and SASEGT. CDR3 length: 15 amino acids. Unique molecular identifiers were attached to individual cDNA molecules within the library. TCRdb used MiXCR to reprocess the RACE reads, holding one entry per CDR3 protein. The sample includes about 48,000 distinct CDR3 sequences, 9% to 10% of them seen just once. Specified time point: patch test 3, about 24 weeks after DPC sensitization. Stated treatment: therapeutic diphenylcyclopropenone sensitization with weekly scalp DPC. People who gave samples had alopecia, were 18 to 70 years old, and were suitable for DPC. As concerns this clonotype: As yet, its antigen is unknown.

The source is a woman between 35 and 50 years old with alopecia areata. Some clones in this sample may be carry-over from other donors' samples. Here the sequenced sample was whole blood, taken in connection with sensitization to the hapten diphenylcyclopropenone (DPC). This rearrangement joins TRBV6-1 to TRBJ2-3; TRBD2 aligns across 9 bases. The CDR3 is CASSEVAGGPDTQYF. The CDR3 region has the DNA TGTGCCAGCAGTGAAGTTGCGGGGGGGCCAGATACGCAGTATTTT.